This is a list of T cell receptor beta chains from one sample in a study of blood T cells in healthy people across ages. TCRdb reprocessed the 5' RACE reads with MiXCR, giving one entry per CDR3 protein. The sample has over 1.5 million distinct CDR3 sequences, 40% to 55% seen once; the top ten hold roughly 2.1%. Sample: blood. These receptors were taken from a woman aged 40-49 years in good health. Each CDR3 is given with its conserved first and last residue. The D gene is left open where the match is weak. Clone size is given for some rows only: seen once, a few or many times, or a class if the clone is expanded.

clone_size,v_call,d_call,j_call,cdr3_aa,cdr3_nt
few,TRBV12-3/TRBV12-4,.,TRBJ1-6,CASSRLPATGPNNSPLHF,TGTGCCAGCAGCCGATTACCCGCGACAGGCCCCAATAATTCACCCCTCCACTTT
.,TRBV6-1,.,TRBJ1-1,CASSPSVYGGKAFF,TGTGCCAGCAGCCCAAGCGTGTACGGTGGTAAAGCTTTCTTT
.,TRBV7-2,.,TRBJ2-6,CASSSSNVLTF,TGTGCCAGCAGCTCGTCCAACGTCCTGACTTTC
.,TRBV4-1,.,TRBJ1-1,CASSQVGRALYTEAFF,TGCGCCAGCAGCCAAGTGGGAAGGGCTTTATATACTGAAGCTTTCTTT
.,TRBV7-2,.,TRBJ2-5,CASSRDPQEETQYF,TGTGCCAGCAGCAGGGACCCACAGGAGGAGACCCAGTACTTC
.,TRBV7-2,.,TRBJ2-6,CASSLAPRDSGANVPTF,TGTGCCAGCAGCTTAGCACCTCGGGATTCTGGGGCCAACGTCCCGACTTTC
few,TRBV6-6,.,TRBJ2-7,CASSYSGQTYEQYF,TGTGCCAGCAGTTATTCCGGCCAAACCTACGAGCAGTACTTC
.,TRBV2,.,TRBJ2-3,CASNTDTFRHSTQYF,TGTGCCAGCAACACGGACACATTTCGTCACAGTACGCAGTATTTT
.,TRBV6-5,TRBD1,TRBJ2-7,CASSAVGGASYEQYF,TGTGCCAGCAGTGCCGTAGGGGGCGCGTCTTACGAGCAGTACTTC
.,TRBV3-1,.,TRBJ1-2,CASSPPGLGAGYGYTF,TGTGCCAGCAGCCCCCCGGGACTCGGGGCGGGCTATGGCTACACCTTC
.,TRBV7-9,TRBD2,TRBJ2-3,CASSLRLAGMRWTDTQYF,TGTGCCAGCAGCCTTAGACTAGCGGGGATGCGCTGGACAGATACGCAGTATTTT
.,TRBV5-1,.,TRBJ2-5,CASSLKEAWETQYF,TGCGCCAGCAGCTTGAAAGAGGCGTGGGAGACCCAGTACTTC
.,TRBV20-1,.,TRBJ2-1,CSASGQFF,TGCAGTGCTAGTGGGCAGTTCTTC
once,TRBV4-1,TRBD2,TRBJ2-1,CASSPRAAGGHNEQLF,TGCGCCAGCAGCCCAAGAGCAGCGGGGGGCCACAATGAGCAGCTCTTC
.,TRBV6-2/TRBV6-3,TRBD2,TRBJ2-1,CASSGLLAGAEQFF,TGTGCCAGCAGTGGGTTGCTAGCGGGGGCTGAGCAGTTCTTC
.,TRBV4-1,TRBD2,TRBJ2-2,CASSTPSGAPNTGELFF,TGCGCCAGCAGCACCCCTAGCGGGGCCCCGAACACCGGGGAGCTGTTTTTT
.,TRBV28,.,TRBJ1-2,CASSFAGGSCGYTF,TGTGCCAGCAGTTTTGCGGGGGGCTCATGTGGCTACACCTTC
.,TRBV12-3/TRBV12-4,.,TRBJ1-5,CASSFRTPNQPQHF,TGTGCCAGCAGTTTTCGGACACCAAATCAGCCCCAGCATTTT
few,TRBV10-3,.,TRBJ2-5,CAISGAGAEETQYF,TGTGCCATCAGTGGAGCGGGTGCCGAAGAGACCCAGTACTTC
.,TRBV7-9,TRBD1,TRBJ2-5,CASSSSSKGTAQETQYF,TGTGCCAGCAGCTCATCAAGTAAAGGGACAGCCCAAGAGACCCAGTACTTC
.,TRBV5-8,TRBD1,TRBJ2-1,CASSSRTGTAKNNEQFF,TGTGCCAGCAGCTCGCGGACAGGAACGGCAAAGAACAATGAGCAGTTCTTC
.,TRBV7-2,.,TRBJ2-5,CASSLISLQETQYF,TGTGCCAGCAGCTTAATCAGCCTCCAAGAGACCCAGTACTTC
.,TRBV13,.,TRBJ2-7,CASYYFGSNGQYF,TGTGCCAGTTATTATTTTGGCAGCAATGGGCAGTACTTC
.,TRBV4-3,.,TRBJ2-5,CASSPYLGNEQYF,TGCGCCAGCAGCCCCTACCTCGGCAATGAGCAGTACTTC
.,TRBV15,.,TRBJ2-5,CATSSSFQETQYF,TGTGCCACCAGCTCTTCTTTCCAAGAGACCCAGTACTTC
few,TRBV13,.,TRBJ2-3,CASSLGGAEFTDTQYF,TGTGCCAGCAGCTTAGGAGGGGCCGAGTTCACAGATACGCAGTATTTT
few,TRBV28,TRBD2,TRBJ2-5,CASSFKREEGTQYF,TGTGCCAGCAGTTTTAAGCGGGAGGAGGGGACCCAGTACTTC
.,TRBV6-5,.,TRBJ2-2,CASTTPRDTGELFF,TGTGCCAGCACGACACCTAGGGACACCGGGGAGCTGTTTTTT
few,TRBV6-5,.,TRBJ2-5,CASSSLSFNPMGETQYF,TGTGCCAGCAGTTCCCTCAGTTTTAACCCGATGGGAGAGACCCAGTACTTC
few,TRBV5-1,TRBD1,TRBJ1-2,CASSPGQGLNGYTF,TGCGCCAGCAGCCCTGGACAGGGACTTAATGGCTACACCTTC
.,TRBV2,.,TRBJ2-1,CASSEQEFYNERFF,TGTGCCAGCAGTGAACAGGAATTTTACAATGAGCGGTTCTTC
.,TRBV20-1,.,TRBJ2-5,CSARDVGTSGETQYF,TGCAGTGCTAGAGATGTCGGCACGTCCGGGGAGACCCAGTACTTC
few,TRBV6-2/TRBV6-3,TRBD1,TRBJ1-3,CASSRNRGPGNTIYF,TGTGCCAGCAGTCGAAACAGGGGGCCTGGAAACACCATATATTTT
.,TRBV20-1,.,TRBJ2-3,CSARDQPQGPYF,TGCAGTGCTAGAGATCAACCCCAGGGGCCGTATTTT
few,TRBV25-1,.,TRBJ1-2,CASSDTRNYGYTF,TGTGCCAGCAGTGATACAAGGAACTATGGCTACACCTTC
few,TRBV28,.,TRBJ2-3,CASTDVADTQYF,TGTGCCAGCACCGATGTAGCAGATACGCAGTATTTT
many,TRBV4-2,.,TRBJ2-3,CASSQDRVPDTQYF,TGTGCCAGCAGCCAAGACAGGGTTCCAGATACGCAGTATTTT
.,TRBV27,.,TRBJ2-5,CASSLYLGTRQETQYF,TGTGCCAGCAGTTTATATCTAGGGACGCGCCAAGAGACCCAGTACTTC
few,TRBV5-1,TRBD1,TRBJ1-2,CASSAGTASTGGYTF,TGCGCCAGCAGCGCCGGGACAGCTTCTACCGGTGGCTACACCTTC
.,TRBV19,TRBD1,TRBJ1-2,CASSIDGQGFYGYTF,TGTGCCAGTAGTATCGATGGACAGGGATTCTATGGCTACACCTTC
once,TRBV3-1,.,TRBJ2-2,CASSRGLGTGELFF,TGTGCCAGCAGCCGGGGGCTTGGCACCGGGGAGCTGTTTTTT
.,TRBV20-1,.,TRBJ2-5,CSAGDRGMETQYF,TGCAGTGCTGGGGACCGAGGGATGGAGACCCAGTACTTC
few,TRBV7-2,.,TRBJ1-1,CASSLLAEWAFF,TGTGCCAGCAGCTTACTAGCCGAGTGGGCTTTCTTT
.,TRBV6-5,.,TRBJ2-4,CASSSQGTLAKNIQYF,TGTGCCAGCAGTTCACAGGGGACTCTAGCCAAAAACATTCAGTACTTC
.,TRBV2,TRBD1,TRBJ2-5,CASSPGTGRWTQYF,TGTGCCAGCAGCCCCGGGACAGGGAGATGGACCCAGTACTTC
.,TRBV27,TRBD1,TRBJ1-1,CASSRQGGTNTEAFF,TGTGCCAGCAGCCGACAGGGAGGAACGAACACTGAAGCTTTCTTT
.,TRBV7-2,.,TRBJ1-2,CASSPTGPRLGGYTF,TGTGCCAGCAGCCCGACCGGGCCGCGACTTGGTGGCTACACCTTC
.,TRBV11-2,TRBD2,TRBJ2-1,CASRGVGIRISEEQFF,TGTGCCAGCCGGGGGGTGGGGATTCGGATCTCCGAGGAGCAGTTCTTC
.,TRBV6-5,.,TRBJ2-7,CASSSVPPGRAASYEQYF,TGTGCCAGCAGTTCCGTCCCCCCGGGACGAGCGGCCTCCTACGAGCAGTACTTC
.,TRBV15,TRBD1,TRBJ2-4,CATSRDLAATGGWTKNIQYF,TGTGCCACCAGCAGAGATTTGGCTGCGACAGGGGGCTGGACCAAAAACATTCAGTACTTC
.,TRBV6-6,.,TRBJ1-5,CASSNARGGSNQPQHF,TGTGCCAGCAGTAATGCCAGGGGTGGTAGTAATCAGCCCCAGCATTTT
few,TRBV7-8,TRBD2,TRBJ2-1,CASSSAGIGEAGTFSYNEQFF,TGTGCCAGCAGCTCAGCAGGAATTGGAGAAGCGGGGACCTTCTCCTACAATGAGCAGTTCTTC
few,TRBV27,.,TRBJ2-5,CASSSTLQERGETQYF,TGTGCCAGCAGTTCTACTCTACAAGAAAGGGGGGAGACCCAGTACTTC
few,TRBV6-5,.,TRBJ2-7,CASSYSRQVPYEQYF,TGTGCCAGCAGTTACTCGAGACAGGTCCCCTACGAGCAGTACTTC